A single sample is the source of the 6 T cell receptor beta chains below, sequenced in a study of shared clonotypes between healthy human individuals. Sequencing used immunoSEQ multiplex PCR; TCRdb keeps in-frame clones, though not all of them. The table includes millions of clones, more than 85% detected once. Naivety among CD8 cells was defined by CD45RO negativity and positive CCR7 selection, thereby excluding terminally differentiated effector memory CD45RA+ cells. Sequenced material: naive CD8+ T cells from PBMCs. The origin of the receptors is a man younger than 35 in good health. Some clones in this sample may be carry-over from other donors' samples.

The chain is built from TRBV7-9 and TRBJ2-2, with 9 positions matching TRBD1. Germline CDR1 is SEHNR and CDR2 is FQNEAQ (reference sequence). The CDR3 consists of 16 residues. The trim removed 5 bases at V and 3 bases at J, leaving 7 bases unmatched. CDR3 DNA: TGTGCCAGCAGCCCTTGGGACAGGGCATACACCGGGGAGCTGTTTTTT. The encoded protein is CASSPWDRAYTGELFF.

As for this clone: Other DNA sequences in the same sample also yield this CDR3. The chain is built from TRBV18 and TRBJ2-1; D is ambiguous. Trimming removed 2 bases at V and 5 bases at J, with 4 bases between. There are 12 residues in the CDR3. The V gene's germline CDR1 is KGHSH and CDR2 LQKENI. Here the CDR3 reads CASSPGHNEQFF. The DNA of the CDR3 is TGTGCCAGCTCACCAGGGCACAATGAGCAGTTCTTC.

The chain is built from TRBV7-6 and TRBJ1-2, with D perhaps TRBD1 (6 bases). The CDR3 totals 15 residues. Germline-derived CDR1 and CDR2 are SGHVS and FNYEAQ. Trimming pared 1 base from V and 8 bases from J, leaving 17 bases between. The CDR3 is CASSLGARGGSGYTF. The CDR3 DNA follows: TGTGCCAGCAGCTTAGGTGCCAGGGGAGGAAGCGGCTACACCTTC. Looking up the rest from reference TRBV7-6 and TRBJ1-2 gives the full variable domain: GAGVSQSPRYKVTKRGQDVALRCDPISGHVSLYWYRQALGQGPEFLTYFNYEAQQDKSGLPNDRFSAERPEGSISTLTIQRTEQRDSAMYRCASSLGARGGSGYTFGSGTRLTVV.

The chain employs TRBV10-3 and TRBJ1-1; TRBD1 matches 7 bases. Germline CDR1 is ENHRY and CDR2 is SYGVKD. The CDR3 is 14 residues long. V lost 7 bases and J lost 2; bases outside the gene matches: 7. The CDR3 nucleotides read TGTGCCATCAAACCCGGGACAGCAAACACTGAAGCTTTCTTT. Amino acids: CAIKPGTANTEAFF.

The chain combines TRBV27 with TRBJ2-7; no firm D call. Trimming took off 3 bases at V and 7 bases at J, with 22 bases between the two ends. Germline-derived CDR1 and CDR2 are MNHEY and SMNVEV (reference sequence). The CDR3 contains 16 residues. The CDR3 DNA follows: TGTGCCAGCAGTTTGGATGGGCCAGTCCCAAACGGGGAGCAGTACTTC. Translated, it gives CASSLDGPVPNGEQYF.

The rearrangement joins TRBV27 to TRBJ1-4, with a weak D call TRBD1 (5 bases). The CDR3 is 17 amino acids. Germline-derived CDR1 and CDR2 are MNHEY and SMNVEV (reference sequence). Trimming took off 1 base at V and 5 bases at J, with 17 bases between the two ends. The CDR3 coding sequence is TGTGCCAGCAGTTTATTAGGGGCCAGAAGCCCCAATGAAAAACTGTTTTTT. It is translated as CASSLLGARSPNEKLFF.